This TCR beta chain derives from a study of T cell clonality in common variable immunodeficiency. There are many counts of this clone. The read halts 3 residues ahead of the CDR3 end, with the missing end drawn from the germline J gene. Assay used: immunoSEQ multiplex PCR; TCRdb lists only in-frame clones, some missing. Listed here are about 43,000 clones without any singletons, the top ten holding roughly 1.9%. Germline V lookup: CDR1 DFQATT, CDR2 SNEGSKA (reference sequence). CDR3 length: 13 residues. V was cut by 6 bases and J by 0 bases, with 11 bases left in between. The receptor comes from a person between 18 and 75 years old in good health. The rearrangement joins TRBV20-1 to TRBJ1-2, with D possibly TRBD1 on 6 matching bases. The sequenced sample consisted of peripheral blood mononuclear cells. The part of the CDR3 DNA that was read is TGCAGTGCCTGGGACAACTCTAACTATGGC. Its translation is CSAWDNSNYG. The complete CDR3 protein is CSAWDNSNYGYTF.